This TCR beta chain came from a study of T-cell reconstitution after alpha-beta-depleted transplantation in children. During its preparation, the TCRbeta library received unique molecular identifiers. TCRdb reprocessed the PCR reads via MiXCR and lists one record per CDR3 protein. The repertoire holds about 500,000 distinct CDR3 sequences, with roughly 33% as singletons. This clonotype was seen a handful of times. Trimming cost V 0 bases and J 6 bases, with 9 bases left between them. CDR1 and CDR2 from the germline V gene are LNHNV and YYDKDF (reference sequence). The CDR3 runs 13 residues. The sample was PBMCs from the stem cell graft donor, taken from the stem cell graft. This clonotype was sampled from a human donor who donated a stem cell graft to a child with aplastic anemia. V is TRBV15 and J is TRBJ2-7, with TRBD2 as a possible D gene (6 bases). The CDR3 coding sequence is TGTGCCACCAGCAGAGATCGCGGGGCCGAGCAGTACTTC. Its translation: CATSRDRGAEQYF.